This entry lists 24 T cell receptor beta chains sequenced from one sample in a study of CD8 T cells in ankylosing spondylitis. Study results and caveats: Typical of ankylosing spondylitis blood, it appeared, was a TCR beta motif of about eight highly homologous variants.

These receptors lack a known antigen. TCRdb passed the 5' RACE reads through MiXCR, listing each CDR3 protein once. This sample has hundreds of thousands of distinct CDR3 sequences, with roughly 12% found just once. Sequenced material: blood, either unsorted or a sorted T cell fraction (not recorded which). The source is a male donor with ankylosing spondylitis.

Notes on this clonotype: One end of the junction fails to match germline, which may point to a read error. The V and J genes are TRBV6-5 and TRBJ2-1; TRBD1 matches at 7 bases. The CDR3 length is 15 residues. The germline CDR1 and CDR2 sequences are MNHEY and SVGAGI. DNA of the CDR3: TGTGCCAGCATTTACTCACCGGACAGGTTGGGAGAGCAGTTCTTC. Protein sequence: CASIYSPDRLGEQFF.

CDR3: CSASGGSGRPSNEQFF. The CDR3 DNA reads TGCAGTGCTAGCGGGGGATCTGGCCGACCAAGCAATGAGCAGTTCTTC. The chain has TRBV20-1 and TRBJ2-1, with D perhaps TRBD2 (6 bases). Per germline, CDR1 DFQATT and CDR2 SNEGSKA (reference sequence). CDR3 size: 16 residues. V lost 3 bases and J 6 bases, leaving 21 bases between the germline ends.

The V call is TRBV28, the J call TRBJ2-7; 9 bases fit TRBD1. Germline-derived CDR1 and CDR2 are MDHEN and SYDVKM. This CDR3 has 16 residues. Trimming at V came to 4 bases and at J to 1 base, leaving 8 bases not matched to a gene. CDR3 in DNA: TGTGCCAGCAGTTCGGTAGGGACAGGGTGGTCCTACGAGCAGTACTTC. The encoded protein is CASSSVGTGWSYEQYF.

This clonotype was detected a few times. The chain joins TRBV10-3 to TRBJ2-1, with D tentatively TRBD2 (5 bases). The ends were cut back, 8 bases at V and 3 bases at J, with 17 bases in the middle. This CDR3 has 15 residues. Per the germline V gene, CDR1 is ENHRY and CDR2 is SYGVKD. The CDR3 loop reads CAIGAGEVNYNEQFF. DNA of the CDR3: TGTGCCATCGGCGCCGGGGAAGTAAACTACAATGAGCAGTTCTTC.

This chain joins TRBV6-1 and TRBJ1-6; TRBD1 matches at 7 bases. Per germline, CDR1 MNHNS and CDR2 SASEGT. The V gene end was trimmed by 6 bases and the J gene end by 6 bases; junction bases not matched to a gene: 5. The CDR3 totals 14 residues. This CDR3 reads CASRPGQSNSPLHF. The CDR3 DNA reads as TGTGCCAGCAGACCGGGACAGTCTAATTCACCCCTCCACTTT.

CDR3 region: CASSRQGRSTDTQYF. The DNA for the CDR3 is TGTGCCAGCAGTCGACAGGGAAGGAGCACAGATACGCAGTATTTT. The chain combines TRBV12-3 or TRBV12-4 with TRBJ2-3; TRBD1 matches at 7 bases. This CDR3 has 15 residues. V shed 5 bases, J shed 0 bases, and the junction held 5 bases outside the gene matches.

V is TRBV5-1 and J is TRBJ2-3; 10 positions match TRBD2. The CDR3 is 16 amino acids. Germline V CDR1 and CDR2: SGHRS, YFSETQ. The J segment lost 4 bases and the V segment lost 1 base, leaving 6 bases of the junction unmatched. In DNA form, the CDR3 reads TGCGCCAGCAGCTTGCCGGTAGCGGGAGGCCCAGATACGCAGTATTTT. This encodes CASSLPVAGGPDTQYF. Full variable domain (remainder filled in from reference TRBV5-1 and TRBJ2-3): KAGVTQTPRYLIKTRGQQVTLSCSPISGHRSVSWYQQTPGQGLQFLFEYFSETQRNKGNFPGRFSGRQFSNSRSEMNVSTLELGDSALYLCASSLPVAGGPDTQYFGPGTRLTVL.

With respect to this clonotype: With a much larger clone just one base away, this may be a read error. This chain links TRBV4-3 with TRBJ1-2; no firm D call. The CDR3 runs to 14 residues. Between the trimmed V and J ends, which lost 0 bases and 0 bases, there was a span of 5 bases. Germline CDR1 LGHNA, CDR2 YSLEER. The CDR3 spells CASSQDWANYGYTF. The DNA of the CDR3 is TGCGCCAGCAGCCAAGATTGGGCTAACTATGGCTACACCTTC.

This clonotype was detected only a few times. The chain is built from TRBV19 and TRBJ1-1; a weak D match, TRBD1 (6 bases). V was cut by 7 bases and J by 4 bases, with 13 bases left in between. The V gene's germline CDR1 is LNHDA and CDR2 SQIVND (reference sequence). This CDR3 spans 13 amino acids. The CDR3 nucleotides read TGTGCCAGTATTCGGGAGGGGGGCACTGAAGCTTTCTTT. It yields the protein CASIREGGTEAFF.

The chain uses TRBV7-9 and TRBJ2-6; no clear D gene. Germline V gene lookup returns CDR1 SEHNR and CDR2 FQNEAQ (reference sequence). CDR3 length equals 14 residues. Trimming took 6 bases from V and 2 from J, leaving 8 bases between them. CDR3 amino acids: CASSFLAGANVLTF. The CDR3 nucleotides read TGTGCCAGCAGTTTTCTTGCTGGGGCCAACGTCCTGACTTTC.

There are a few counts of this clonotype. The CDR3 DNA reads TGCAGTGCTGACGGACAGGGGAAGGTTGGAGAGACCCAGTACTTC. This gives the protein CSADGQGKVGETQYF. The genes are TRBV20-1 and TRBJ2-5, with 9 bases lining up with TRBD1. The germline CDR1 and CDR2 sequences are DFQATT and SNEGSKA (reference sequence). The CDR3 has 15 amino acids. The V gene end was trimmed by 5 bases and the J gene end by 4 bases; junction bases not matched to a gene: 11.

This clonotype was counted only a few times. The chain joins TRBV4-2 to TRBJ1-2, with 8 bases that match TRBD1. In germline, CDR1 is LGHNA, CDR2 YNFKEQ. This CDR3 contains 15 residues. Trimming took 1 base from V and 5 from J; bases not matched to a gene: 6. CDR3 region: CASSQAGQGGYGYTF. The CDR3 DNA is TGTGCCAGCAGCCAAGCTGGACAGGGTGGATATGGCTACACCTTC.

This sequence joins TRBV7-2 and TRBJ2-7, with D possibly being TRBD2 (5 bases). This CDR3 has 13 amino acids. V was clipped by 6 bases and J by 4 bases, with 13 bases between them. Looked up from germline, CDR1 is SGHTA and CDR2 is FQGNSA. The CDR3 sequence is CASSNGNSYEQYF. CDR3 in DNA: TGTGCCAGCAGTAACGGGAACAGTTACGAGCAGTACTTC.

This clonotype was seen a few times. This chain connects TRBV5-1 to TRBJ2-3, with D unclear. Germline-derived CDR1 and CDR2 are SGHRS and YFSETQ. V was cut by 4 bases and J by 4 bases, with 13 bases left in between. This CDR3 is 14 amino acids long. The CDR3 reads CASSPRGRPDTQYF. CDR3 coding DNA: TGCGCCAGCAGCCCCAGAGGCAGACCAGATACGCAGTATTTT. The whole variable domain, remainder taken from reference TRBV5-1 and TRBJ2-3, is KAGVTQTPRYLIKTRGQQVTLSCSPISGHRSVSWYQQTPGQGLQFLFEYFSETQRNKGNFPGRFSGRQFSNSRSEMNVSTLELGDSALYLCASSPRGRPDTQYFGPGTRLTVL.

V gene TRBV15 combines with J gene TRBJ2-1; TRBD1 agrees at 7 bases. Trimming cost V 5 bases and J 6 bases; bases outside gene matches: 4. Germline loops: CDR1 LNHNV, CDR2 YYDKDF (reference sequence). The CDR3 contains 13 residues. The CDR3 loop reads CATSLDRFNEQFF. The CDR3 bases are TGTGCCACCAGCCTGGACAGGTTCAATGAGCAGTTCTTC.

This clonotype has more than one count but fewer than ten. V gene TRBV20-1 combines with J gene TRBJ1-1, with D uncertain. The germline V gene encodes CDR1 DFQATT and CDR2 SNEGSKA (reference sequence). The V and J ends lost 7 bases and 1 base respectively, with 13 bases between them. The CDR3 has 13 amino acids. The CDR3 sequence is CSGGEDSNTEAFF. DNA for the CDR3: TGCAGTGGGGGTGAAGACTCGAACACTGAAGCTTTCTTT.

This clonotype has just a few counts. This chain joins TRBV4-3 and TRBJ2-5; D remains ambiguous. The CDR3 covers 13 residues. Per the germline V gene, CDR1 is LGHNA and CDR2 is YSLEER. Trimming shortened V by 0 bases and J by 7 bases, and 9 bases separated the two germline ends. CDR3 loop: CASSQEVVGTQYF. CDR3 DNA sequence: TGCGCCAGCAGCCAAGAAGTAGTCGGGACCCAGTACTTC.

The V gene is TRBV2, the J gene TRBJ2-3; possibly TRBD2 for D (7 bases). The V gene's germline CDR1 is SNHLY and CDR2 FYNNEI. The CDR3 contains 15 residues. V lost 10 bases, J lost 2 bases, and 19 bases lay in between. This CDR3 is CATRRGARDTDTQYF. CDR3 nucleotides: TGTGCCACTCGTCGGGGGGCGCGGGACACAGATACGCAGTATTTT.

In its sample, this clonotype was seen a few times. The V and J genes are TRBV20-1 and TRBJ2-3; no firm D call. CDR3 length equals 14 residues. V was pared by 3 bases and J by 0 bases, with 10 bases between. The germline V gene has CDR1 DFQATT and CDR2 SNEGSKA (reference sequence). In DNA form, the CDR3 reads TGCAGTGCTAGTGGATTGGCTAGCACAGATACGCAGTATTTT. Translated: CSASGLASTDTQYF.

Only a few counts were recorded for this clonotype. The rearrangement joins TRBV18 to TRBJ1-1, with D possibly matching TRBD1 (5 bases). The germline gives CDR1 KGHSH, CDR2 LQKENI. CDR3 length: 12 residues. Trimming cost V 6 bases and J 7 bases, with 12 bases left between them. The CDR3 nucleotides read TGTGCCAGCTCTCGGGACCTTTTTGAAGCTTTCTTT. Translating gives CASSRDLFEAFF.

There are a few counts of this clonotype. This sequence joins TRBV20-1 and TRBJ2-3; 9 bases line up with TRBD1. The germline gives CDR1 DFQATT, CDR2 SNEGSKA (reference sequence). The V and J ends lost 5 bases and 4 bases, in that order; junction bases with no gene match: 7. CDR3 length: 14 residues. The CDR3 here is CSAGQGTFADTQYF. Here the CDR3 DNA reads TGCAGTGCTGGACAGGGGACTTTCGCAGATACGCAGTATTTT.

This clonotype has ten or more counts. The rearrangement links TRBV10-3 to TRBJ2-7; D is possibly TRBD2 (5 bases). Per germline, CDR1 ENHRY and CDR2 SYGVKD. The V and J ends lost 5 bases and 7 bases respectively, with 15 bases between them. The CDR3 extends over 13 amino acids. CDR3 in amino acids: CAISQAEGREQYF. The CDR3 DNA is TGTGCCATCAGTCAAGCCGAGGGCCGAGAGCAGTACTTC.

This clonotype occurred many times. The chain uses TRBV9 and TRBJ1-4; 7 bases line up with TRBD1. CDR1 and CDR2 (germline): SGDLS, YYNGEE. After removal of 3 bases from V and 7 bases from J, the junction contained 6 bases not matched to a gene. The CDR3 is 14 amino acids. CDR3 region: CASSANTGVEKLFF. Written as DNA, the CDR3 is TGTGCCAGCAGCGCGAACACAGGGGTTGAAAAACTGTTTTTT.

The rearrangement links TRBV28 to TRBJ2-1; D not resolved. From germline, CDR1 is MDHEN and CDR2 SYDVKM. V was clipped by 2 bases and J by 3 bases, with 8 bases between them. The CDR3 runs to 14 residues. The CDR3 loop reads CASSLGGDYNEQFF. The CDR3 DNA is TGTGCCAGCAGTTTAGGTGGGGACTACAATGAGCAGTTCTTC. Variable domain in full (rest from reference TRBV28 and TRBJ2-1): DVKVTQSSRYLVKRTGEKVFLECVQDMDHENMFWYRQDPGLGLRLIYFSYDVKMKEKGDIPEGYSVSREKKERFSLILESASTNQTSMYLCASSLGGDYNEQFFGPGTRLTVL.